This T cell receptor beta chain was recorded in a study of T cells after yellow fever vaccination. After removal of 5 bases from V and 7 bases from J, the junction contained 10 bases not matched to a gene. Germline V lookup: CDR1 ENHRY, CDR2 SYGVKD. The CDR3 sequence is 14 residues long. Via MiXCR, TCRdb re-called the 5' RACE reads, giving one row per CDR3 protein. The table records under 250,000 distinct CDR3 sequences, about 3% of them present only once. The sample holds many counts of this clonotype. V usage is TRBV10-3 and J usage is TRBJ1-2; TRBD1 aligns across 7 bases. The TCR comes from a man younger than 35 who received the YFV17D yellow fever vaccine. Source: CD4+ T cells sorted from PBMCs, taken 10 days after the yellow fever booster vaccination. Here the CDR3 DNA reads TGTGCCATCAGTCCCGGGACAGTGATGAGTGGCTACACCTTC. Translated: CAISPGTVMSGYTF.